Below, 27 T cell receptor beta chains from the same sample are listed, as sequenced in a study of PD-L1 blockade in urothelial cancer. Time point denoted: pretreatment peripheral blood. TCRdb's table, derived via immunoSEQ multiplex PCR, lists solely in-frame clones and lacks some. In the table there are more than 90,000 clones, around 90% of which are singletons. Sequencing used PBMCs, obtained around atezolizumab (anti-PD-L1) treatment. Every receptor here comes from a man aged 60 to 75 with urothelial cancer.

The gene calls are TRBV4-1 and TRBJ1-2, with 8 bases aligning to TRBD1. This CDR3 is built from 15 residues. CDR1 MGHRA and CDR2 YSYEKL come from the germline V gene. V shed 2 bases and J 8 bases; nucleotides not matched to a gene: 10. The CDR3 loop reads CASSQPRTGTKGYTF. CDR3 in DNA: TGCGCCAGCAGCCAACCCCGGACAGGGACGAAGGGCTACACCTTC.

J is TRBJ1-1 and V is TRBV19; 8 bases are shared with TRBD1. Germline CDR1 is LNHDA and CDR2 is SQIVND (reference sequence). V was clipped by 3 bases and J by 10 bases; unmatched bases: 10. The CDR3 runs 14 residues. Here the CDR3 reads CASSIGQGASRAFF. The CDR3, as DNA: TGTGCCAGTAGTATCGGCCAGGGGGCATCACGAGCTTTCTTT.

The chain has TRBV27 and TRBJ1-5; no definite D call. Germline values: CDR1 MNHEY, CDR2 SMNVEV (reference sequence). CDR3 length equals 16 residues. V lost 9 bases, J lost 4 bases, and 22 bases lay in between. The CDR3 nucleotides are TGTGCCAGTAACTTAGAAGGAGCTGGGTCAAATCAGCCCCAGCATTTT. Translated, it gives CASNLEGAGSNQPQHF.

The chain carries TRBV19 and TRBJ1-5; D unclear. The CDR3 runs to 13 residues. Germline lookup yields CDR1 LNHDA and CDR2 SQIVND (reference sequence). V lost 4 bases and J 1 base, leaving 5 bases between the germline ends. The CDR3 nucleotides are TGTGCCAGTAGTACGCAGAGCAATCAGCCCCAGCATTTT. This codes for CASSTQSNQPQHF.

The chain links TRBV5-1 to TRBJ2-2; TRBD1 might be the D (6 bases). From germline, CDR1 is SGHRS and CDR2 YFSETQ. The CDR3 totals 18 residues. V gave up 4 bases and J gave up 2 bases, with 21 bases separating them. This CDR3 is CASSLLPSGTSNTGELFF. Here the CDR3 DNA reads TGCGCCAGCAGCCTCTTACCATCCGGGACAAGTAACACCGGGGAGCTGTTTTTT.

The chain couples TRBV9 to TRBJ2-3; 7 bases agree with TRBD2. J gave up 2 bases and V 0 bases, and 6 bases lay outside the gene matches. The CDR3 has 16 amino acids. Germline values: CDR1 SGDLS, CDR2 YYNGEE. The CDR3 nucleotides are TGTGCCAGCAGCGTAGCGAGCGGGGCCCTCACAGATACGCAGTATTTT. It yields the protein CASSVASGALTDTQYF.

This clone was detected only once. J is TRBJ1-5 and V is TRBV28; D is perhaps TRBD1 (6 bases). Germline values: CDR1 MDHEN, CDR2 SYDVKM. V lost 6 bases, J lost 3 bases, and 12 bases lay in between. The CDR3 runs 14 residues. In nucleotides, the CDR3 is TGTGCCAGCAGCCCATACAGGGTCAATCAGCCCCAGCATTTT. It is translated as CASSPYRVNQPQHF.

The rearrangement links TRBV12-5 to TRBJ2-3; tentatively, D is TRBD2 (6 bases). This CDR3 comprises 15 residues. V lost 7 bases and J lost 5, with 19 bases in between. The germline gives CDR1 LGHNT, CDR2 FRNRAP. The CDR3 DNA reads as TGTGCTAGTGTCTGGTCGGGGGAAGAGGGAGATACGCAGTATTTT. Its translation: CASVWSGEEGDTQYF. The whole variable domain, remainder taken from reference TRBV12-5 and TRBJ2-3, is DARVTQTPRHKVTEMGQEVTMRCQPILGHNTVFWYRQTMMQGLELLAYFRNRAPLDDSGMPKDRFSAEMPDATLATLKIQPSEPRDSAVYFCASVWSGEEGDTQYFGPGTRLTVL.

This clone was seen only a few times. The rearrangement links TRBV7-3 to TRBJ2-1, with D perhaps matching TRBD2 (7 bases). The CDR3 loop spans 15 amino acids. Trimming pared 5 bases from V and 3 bases from J, leaving 14 bases between. CDR1 SGHTA and CDR2 FQGTGA come from the germline V gene. This chain's CDR3 is CASSPRGADYNEQFF. In DNA, the CDR3 is TGTGCCAGCAGCCCCCGGGGGGCGGACTACAATGAGCAGTTCTTC.

This chain joins TRBV11-3 and TRBJ2-1; 9 positions agree with TRBD2. Germline trimming cut 2 bases from V and 3 bases from J; bases unmatched to any gene: 2. The CDR3 is made up of 15 amino acids. Looked up from germline, CDR1 is SGHNT and CDR2 is YENEEA. CDR3 region: CASSLSGGLYNEQFF. For the CDR3, the DNA is TGTGCCAGCAGCTTAAGCGGGGGGCTCTACAATGAGCAGTTCTTC.

The table lists this clone with a few counts. The chain couples TRBV19 to TRBJ2-7, with D possibly matching TRBD2 (6 bases). The CDR3 loop spans 14 amino acids. The V end lost 1 base, the J end lost 5 bases, and 12 bases lay between the germline ends. Germline loops: CDR1 LNHDA, CDR2 SQIVND (reference sequence). The CDR3 region is CASSIAAGNHEQYF. In nucleotides, the CDR3 is TGTGCCAGTAGTATAGCGGCGGGGAACCACGAGCAGTACTTC.

This sequence joins TRBV6-6 and TRBJ2-5; 11 bases match TRBD2. V gave up 2 bases and J gave up 4 bases; unmatched junction bases: 3. Germline V gives CDR1 MNHNY, CDR2 SVGAGI (reference sequence). CDR3 length: 15 amino acids. CDR3 DNA sequence: TGTGCCAGCAGTTACCCCGGGACTAGCGGAGAGACCCAGTACTTC. The encoded protein is CASSYPGTSGETQYF.

The genes are TRBV6-5 and TRBJ1-2; D remains ambiguous. In germline, CDR1 is MNHEY, CDR2 SVGAGI. Deletions cut 5 bases from V and 0 bases from J, with 10 bases between. CDR3 length: 14 residues. The CDR3 is CASSEGPSNYGYTF. In DNA form, the CDR3 reads TGTGCCAGCAGTGAGGGTCCCTCTAACTATGGCTACACCTTC.

This clone is a singleton in its sample. The V gene is TRBV10-3, the J gene TRBJ2-5; 7 bases are a match to TRBD1. Trimming took 6 bases from V and 1 from J; bases not matched to a gene: 5. The germline V gene has CDR1 ENHRY and CDR2 SYGVKD. The CDR3 has 14 amino acids. This chain's CDR3 is CAIRADRIQETQYF. The CDR3 DNA reads TGTGCCATCAGGGCGGACAGGATCCAAGAGACCCAGTACTTC.

This clone was counted a single time. V and J are TRBV7-2 and TRBJ1-5, with D unclear. This CDR3 contains 14 residues. Germline V gives CDR1 SGHTA, CDR2 FQGNSA. Trimming took off 3 bases at V and 3 bases at J, with 9 bases between the two ends. CDR3 sequence reads: CASSFGLINQPQHF. In nucleotides, the CDR3 is TGTGCCAGCAGCTTTGGGCTGATCAATCAGCCCCAGCATTTT.

V gene TRBV19 combines with J gene TRBJ1-1; D might be TRBD1 (6 bases). The ends were cut back, 6 bases at V and 5 bases at J, with 13 bases in the middle. Per the germline V gene, CDR1 is LNHDA and CDR2 is SQIVND (reference sequence). CDR3 length: 13 amino acids. CDR3 residues: CASRPTDRTEAFF. For the CDR3, the DNA is TGTGCCAGTAGACCGACAGACAGGACTGAAGCTTTCTTT.

The J gene is TRBJ2-5, the V gene TRBV7-3; 11 bases line up with TRBD1. Germline loops: CDR1 SGHTA, CDR2 FQGTGA. J gave up 2 bases and V 5 bases, and 7 bases lay outside the gene matches. CDR3 length: 16 amino acids. As DNA, the CDR3 is TGTGCCAGCAGCCTCCAGGGACAGGGGGTACAAGAGACCCAGTACTTC. It translates to CASSLQGQGVQETQYF.

J is TRBJ1-1 and V is TRBV12-5; TRBD1 is a possible D gene (6 bases). The CDR3 length is 12 residues. V lost 3 bases and J 5 bases, leaving 7 bases between the germline ends. CDR1 and CDR2 from the germline V gene are LGHNT and FRNRAP. The CDR3 here is CASGLRGTEAFF. For the CDR3, the DNA is TGTGCTAGTGGTTTAAGGGGGACTGAAGCTTTCTTT.

This clone was picked up one time. Other DNA sequences in this sample translate to the same CDR3. V gene TRBV5-5 combines with J gene TRBJ2-7, with 8 bases that match TRBD2. CDR1 and CDR2 (germline): SGHKS, YYEKEE (reference sequence). The CDR3 totals 15 residues. Trimming cost V 0 bases and J 3 bases; bases outside gene matches: 5. This CDR3 reads CASSLGLAGLYEQYF. CDR3 coding DNA: TGTGCCAGCAGCTTGGGCCTAGCGGGCCTCTACGAGCAGTACTTC. The variable domain in full, with the rest retrieved from reference TRBV5-5 and TRBJ2-7, is DAGVTQSPTHLIKTRGQQVTLRCSPISGHKSVSWYQQVLGQGPQFIFQYYEKEERGRGNFPDRFSARQFPNYSSELNVNALLLGDSALYLCASSLGLAGLYEQYFGPGTRLTVT.

This clone was recorded only once. The chain carries TRBV6-6 and TRBJ1-2, with D uncertain. The CDR3 has 14 amino acids. Germline values: CDR1 MNHNY, CDR2 SVGAGI (reference sequence). The V gene lost 5 bases and the J gene lost 3 bases, with 13 bases spanning the gap. As DNA, the CDR3 is TGTGCCAGCAGTCGCGGATGGGGAGACTATGGCTACACCTTC. This codes for CASSRGWGDYGYTF.

The DNA for the CDR3 is TGTGCCAGCTCACCACGGGGGGAGAACACTGAAGCTTTCTTT. Amino acid sequence: CASSPRGENTEAFF. This rearrangement joins TRBV18 to TRBJ1-1; maybe TRBD1 (5 bases). This CDR3 has 14 residues. Per germline, CDR1 KGHSH and CDR2 LQKENI. Trimming cost V 1 base and J 1 base, with 7 bases left between them.

This chain connects TRBV2 to TRBJ2-7; a possible D gene is TRBD2 (5 bases). The CDR3 has 12 residues. Between the trimmed V and J ends, which lost 8 bases and 3 bases, there was a span of 11 bases. From germline, CDR1 is SNHLY and CDR2 FYNNEI. This chain's CDR3 is CASRSGIYEQYF. In DNA, the CDR3 is TGTGCCAGCCGATCCGGGATCTACGAGCAGTACTTC. The full variable domain, in which reference TRBV2 and TRBJ2-7 provide the parts outside the CDR3, is EPEVTQTPSHQVTQMGQEVILRCVPISNHLYFYWYRQILGQKVEFLVSFYNNEISEKSEIFDDQFSVERPDGSNFTLKIRSTKLEDSAMYFCASRSGIYEQYFGPGTRLTVT.

The V call is TRBV18, the J call TRBJ1-1; TRBD1 matches 7 bases. The V segment lost 3 bases and the J segment 8 bases; nucleotides outside the gene matches: 6. This CDR3 spans 13 amino acids. Germline CDR1 is KGHSH and CDR2 is LQKENI. CDR3 loop: CASSPPGQEEAFF. The CDR3, as DNA: TGTGCCAGCTCACCTCCCGGACAGGAGGAAGCTTTCTTT.

The sample holds a few counts of this clone. The chain uses TRBV21-1 and TRBJ1-1; the table calls TRBD1, which could not be checked here. TRBV21-1 is a pseudogene locus. The CDR3 is made up of 13 amino acids. The CDR3: CASFTNWDSEAFF. The CDR3 DNA reads TGTGCCAGCTTTACAAATTGGGACAGTGAAGCTTTCTTT.

This chain connects TRBV15 to TRBJ2-5; a weak D match, TRBD1 (6 bases). The germline V gene encodes CDR1 LNHNV and CDR2 YYDKDF (reference sequence). This CDR3 is built from 14 residues. Trimming pared 1 base from V and 2 bases from J, leaving 8 bases between. The CDR3 sequence is CATSRGTAQETQYF. CDR3 nucleotides: TGTGCCACCAGCAGAGGGACAGCTCAAGAGACCCAGTACTTC. The complete variable domain, with remaining parts taken from reference TRBV15 and TRBJ2-5, reads DAMVIQNPRYQVTQFGKPVTLSCSQTLNHNVMYWYQQKSSQAPKLLFHYYDKDFNNEADTPDNFQSRRPNTSFCFLDIRSPGLGDTAMYLCATSRGTAQETQYFGPGTRLLVL.

The chain recombines TRBV9 with TRBJ1-5; possibly TRBD1 for D (5 bases). Trimming stripped 0 bases from V and 4 bases from J, with 11 bases between. Germline-derived CDR1 and CDR2 are SGDLS and YYNGEE. This CDR3 has 15 amino acids. The DNA of the CDR3 is TGTGCCAGCAGCGTAGGGGGGGTTGGGAATCAGCCCCAGCATTTT. Protein: CASSVGGVGNQPQHF.

This chain links TRBV6-1 with TRBJ1-4; D is uncertain. CDR1 is MNHNS and CDR2 is SASEGT in the germline V gene. The CDR3 length is 14 residues. Trimming pared 5 bases from V and 0 bases from J, leaving 7 bases between. The CDR3 spells CASSLYATNEKLFF. CDR3 bases: TGTGCCAGCAGTCTATATGCAACTAATGAAAAACTGTTTTTT.